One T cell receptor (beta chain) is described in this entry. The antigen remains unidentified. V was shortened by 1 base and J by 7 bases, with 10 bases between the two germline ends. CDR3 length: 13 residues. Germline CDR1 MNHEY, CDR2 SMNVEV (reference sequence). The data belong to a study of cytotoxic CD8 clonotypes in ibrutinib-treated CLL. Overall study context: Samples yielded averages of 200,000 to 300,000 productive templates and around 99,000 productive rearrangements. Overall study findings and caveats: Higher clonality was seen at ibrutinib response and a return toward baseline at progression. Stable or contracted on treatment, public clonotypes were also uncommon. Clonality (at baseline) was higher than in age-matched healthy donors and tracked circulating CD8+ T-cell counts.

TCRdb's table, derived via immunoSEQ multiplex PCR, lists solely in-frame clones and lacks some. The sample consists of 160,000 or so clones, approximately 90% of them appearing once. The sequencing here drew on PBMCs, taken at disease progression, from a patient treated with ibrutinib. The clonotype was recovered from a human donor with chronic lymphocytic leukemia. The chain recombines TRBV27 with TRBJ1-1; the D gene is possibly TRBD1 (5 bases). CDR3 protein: CASSLFLGGEAFF. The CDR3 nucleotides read TGTGCCAGCAGTTTATTTCTTGGGGGTGAAGCTTTCTTT.